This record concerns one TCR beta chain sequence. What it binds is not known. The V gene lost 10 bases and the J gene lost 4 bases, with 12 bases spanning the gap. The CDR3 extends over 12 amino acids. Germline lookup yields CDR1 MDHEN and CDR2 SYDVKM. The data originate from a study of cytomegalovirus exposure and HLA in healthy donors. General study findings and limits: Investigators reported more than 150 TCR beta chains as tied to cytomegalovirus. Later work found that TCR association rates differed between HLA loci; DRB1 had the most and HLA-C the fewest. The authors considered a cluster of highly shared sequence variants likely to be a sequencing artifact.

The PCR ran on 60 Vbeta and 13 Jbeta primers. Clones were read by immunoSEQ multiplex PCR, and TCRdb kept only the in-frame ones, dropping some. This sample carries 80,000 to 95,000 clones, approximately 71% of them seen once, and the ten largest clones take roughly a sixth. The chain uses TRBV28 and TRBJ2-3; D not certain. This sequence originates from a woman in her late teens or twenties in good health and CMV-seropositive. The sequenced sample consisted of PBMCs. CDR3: CATRVVADTQYF. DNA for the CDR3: TGTGCCACGCGAGTAGTCGCAGATACGCAGTATTTT.